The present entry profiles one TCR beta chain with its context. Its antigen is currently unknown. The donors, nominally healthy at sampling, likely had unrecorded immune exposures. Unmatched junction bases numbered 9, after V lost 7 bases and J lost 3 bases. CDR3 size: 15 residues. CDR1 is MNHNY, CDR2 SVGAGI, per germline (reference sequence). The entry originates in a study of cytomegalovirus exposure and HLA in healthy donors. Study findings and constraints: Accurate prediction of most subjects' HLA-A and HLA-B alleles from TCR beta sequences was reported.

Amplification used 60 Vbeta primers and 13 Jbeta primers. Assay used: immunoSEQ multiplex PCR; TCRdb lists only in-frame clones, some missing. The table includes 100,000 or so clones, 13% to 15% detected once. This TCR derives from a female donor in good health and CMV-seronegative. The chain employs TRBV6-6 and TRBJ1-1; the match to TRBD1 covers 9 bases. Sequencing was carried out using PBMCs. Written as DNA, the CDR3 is TGTGCCAGCACCCTCGATGGACAGGGGTACACTGAAGCTTTCTTT. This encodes CASTLDGQGYTEAFF.